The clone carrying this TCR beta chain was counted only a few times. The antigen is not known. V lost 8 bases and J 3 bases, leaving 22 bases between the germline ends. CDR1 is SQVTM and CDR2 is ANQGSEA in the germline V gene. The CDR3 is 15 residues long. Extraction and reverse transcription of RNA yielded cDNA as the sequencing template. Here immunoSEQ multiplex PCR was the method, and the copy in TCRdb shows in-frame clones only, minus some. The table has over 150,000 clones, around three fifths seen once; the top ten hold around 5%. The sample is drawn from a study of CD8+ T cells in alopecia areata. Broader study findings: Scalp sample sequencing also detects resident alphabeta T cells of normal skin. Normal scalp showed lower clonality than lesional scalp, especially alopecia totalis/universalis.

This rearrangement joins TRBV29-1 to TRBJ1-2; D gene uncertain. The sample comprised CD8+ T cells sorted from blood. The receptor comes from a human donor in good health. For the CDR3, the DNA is TGCAGCCCTGGAATAGGCGGCAGATGGTACTATGGCTACACCTTC. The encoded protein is CSPGIGGRWYYGYTF.